The 8 T cell receptor beta chains below were found in one sample sequenced in a study of T cells after yellow fever vaccination. A single record per CDR3 protein comes from TCRdb applying MiXCR to the 5' RACE reads. The sample lists some 550,000 distinct CDR3 sequences, roughly 21% occurring once. This specimen consisted of PBMCs, obtained 15 days after the yellow fever booster vaccination. The source is a man between 25 and 39 years old who received the YFV17D yellow fever vaccine.

In this sample, this clonotype turned up a few times. In DNA form, the CDR3 reads TGTGCCAGCTCATCCGTAGGTTCAGATACGCAGTATTTT. Its translation is CASSSVGSDTQYF. The J gene is TRBJ2-3, the V gene TRBV18; unclear D gene. Germline V gene sequence: CDR1 KGHSH, CDR2 LQKENI. Between the trimmed V and J ends, which lost 5 bases and 4 bases, there was a span of 10 bases. The CDR3 has 13 amino acids.

In this sample, this clonotype turned up a few times. The rearrangement joins TRBV15 to TRBJ2-7, with D tentatively TRBD2 (6 bases). V lost 2 bases and J 4 bases, leaving 15 bases between the germline ends. The CDR3 contains 15 residues. CDR1 is LNHNV, CDR2 YYDKDF, per germline (reference sequence). CDR3 protein: CATSRSRDSRYEQYF. The CDR3 DNA reads TGTGCCACCAGCAGAAGCCGGGACTCTCGTTACGAGCAGTACTTC.

This clonotype was detected ten times or more. This chain uses TRBV5-1 with TRBJ2-1; D uncertain. Per the germline V gene, CDR1 is SGHRS and CDR2 is YFSETQ. Trimming cost V 0 bases and J 4 bases, with 8 bases left between them. The CDR3 is 14 residues long. Here the CDR3 reads CASSLGAAYNEQFF. CDR3 coding DNA: TGCGCCAGCAGCTTGGGTGCGGCTTACAATGAGCAGTTCTTC.

This clonotype was counted only a few times. V gene TRBV6-1 combines with J gene TRBJ2-6; maybe TRBD2 (6 bases). The V and J ends lost 6 bases and 0 bases respectively, with 15 bases between them. Germline lookup yields CDR1 MNHNS and CDR2 SASEGT. The CDR3 contains 17 residues. The CDR3 bases are TGTGCCAGCAGACCGCGGGACTGGGACTCTGGGGCCAACGTCCTGACTTTC. It yields the protein CASRPRDWDSGANVLTF.

For this clonotype: A junction boundary mismatches the germline segment, possibly from a read error. The chain joins TRBV28 to TRBJ2-5, with 7 positions matching TRBD2. This CDR3 comprises 13 residues. Germline V CDR1 and CDR2: MDHEN, SYDVKM. In DNA form, the CDR3 reads TGCGCCAGCAGCTTGGGAGGGACAGAGACCCAGTACTTC. It codes for CASSLGGTETQYF.

The table lists this clonotype with many counts. The rearrangement uses TRBV12-3 or TRBV12-4 and TRBJ2-5; 7 bases match TRBD1. The CDR3 totals 14 residues. J gave up 4 bases and V 5 bases, and 7 bases lay outside the gene matches. The CDR3 here is CASSPDRVGETQYF. CDR3 coding DNA: TGTGCCAGCAGTCCCGACAGGGTTGGAGAGACCCAGTACTTC.

The chain recombines TRBV15 with TRBJ2-1; D is uncertain. The CDR3 extends over 15 amino acids. Trimming stripped 0 bases from V and 4 bases from J, with 10 bases between. Germline V gene sequence: CDR1 LNHNV, CDR2 YYDKDF (reference sequence). The CDR3 DNA reads as TGTGCCACCAGCAGAGACCCGGGTCGTTACAATGAGCAGTTCTTC. It yields the protein CATSRDPGRYNEQFF.

This clonotype was seen more than once but under ten times. The chain joins TRBV3-1 to TRBJ2-5, with a weak D call TRBD2 (6 bases). V was cut by 6 bases and J by 1 base, with 9 bases left in between. The CDR3 consists of 13 residues. Germline-derived CDR1 and CDR2 are LGHDT and YNNKEL (reference sequence). For the CDR3, the DNA is TGTGCCAGCAGTCGGGAGAGCCAAGAGACCCAGTACTTC. Its protein product is CASSRESQETQYF.